This T cell receptor (beta chain) was obtained from a study of T cells expressing NK-cell markers. Background on the study: Sorted CD3+CD56+NKG2C+, CD3+CD56+NKG2C- and CD3+CD56-NKG2C+ T cells provided the TCR beta repertoires. Study-level findings and limits: In five or six donors, dominant NKG2C+ clonotypes were roughly 1.0-7.0% of CD8+ T cells. Expanded NKG2C+ T cell clones had unclear HCMV specificity.

Remarks on this clonotype: Its specificity is unknown.

This CDR3 is built from 16 residues. Germline-derived CDR1 and CDR2 are SGDLS and YYNGEE. cDNA encoding TCR beta was synthesized via 5'RACE template switching incorporating UMIs. TCRdb reprocessed the 5' RACE reads and stores each CDR3 protein as one record, lacking DNA. This table holds tens of thousands of distinct CDR3 sequences. The sequencing sample was made of blood T cells: a sorted CD56 or NKG2C T cell subset, CD4+ or CD8+ T cells, or bulk PBMC T cells (not recorded which). The rearrangement joins TRBV9 to TRBJ2-5; TCRdb's D gene call, TRBD2, goes unchecked for lack of DNA. The clonotype originates from a woman between 18 and 69 years old in good health. CDR3 amino acids: CASSVGDSGAQETQYF.